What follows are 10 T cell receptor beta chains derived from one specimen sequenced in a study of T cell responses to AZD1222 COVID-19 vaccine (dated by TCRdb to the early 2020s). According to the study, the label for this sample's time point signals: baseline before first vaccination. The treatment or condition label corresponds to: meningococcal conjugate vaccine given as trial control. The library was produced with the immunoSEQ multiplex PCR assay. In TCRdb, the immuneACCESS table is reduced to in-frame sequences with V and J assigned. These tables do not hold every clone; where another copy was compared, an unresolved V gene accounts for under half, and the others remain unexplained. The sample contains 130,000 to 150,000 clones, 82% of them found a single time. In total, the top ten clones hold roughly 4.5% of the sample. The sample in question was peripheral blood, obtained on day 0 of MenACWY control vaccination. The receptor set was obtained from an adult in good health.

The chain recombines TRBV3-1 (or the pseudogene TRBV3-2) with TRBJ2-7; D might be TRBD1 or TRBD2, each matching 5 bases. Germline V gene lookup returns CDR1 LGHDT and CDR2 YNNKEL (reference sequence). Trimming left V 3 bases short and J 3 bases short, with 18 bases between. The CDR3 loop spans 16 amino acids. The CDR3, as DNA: TGTGCCAGCAGCCATGGGAGTTGGCAGGGAAGCTACGAGCAGTACTTC. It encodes CASSHGSWQGSYEQYF.

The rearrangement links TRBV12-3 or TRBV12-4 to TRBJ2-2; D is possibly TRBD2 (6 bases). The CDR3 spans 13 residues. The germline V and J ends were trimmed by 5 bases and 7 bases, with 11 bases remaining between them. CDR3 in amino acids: CASSPAGSGELFF. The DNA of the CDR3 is TGTGCCAGCAGTCCTGCGGGGAGCGGGGAGCTGTTTTTT.

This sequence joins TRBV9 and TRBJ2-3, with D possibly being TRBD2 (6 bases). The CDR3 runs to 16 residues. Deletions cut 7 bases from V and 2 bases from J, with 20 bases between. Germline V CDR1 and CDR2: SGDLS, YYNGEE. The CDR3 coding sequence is TGTGCCAGCGGCAGTGAAGGGCGGGGATACACAGATACGCAGTATTTT. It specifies CASGSEGRGYTDTQYF.

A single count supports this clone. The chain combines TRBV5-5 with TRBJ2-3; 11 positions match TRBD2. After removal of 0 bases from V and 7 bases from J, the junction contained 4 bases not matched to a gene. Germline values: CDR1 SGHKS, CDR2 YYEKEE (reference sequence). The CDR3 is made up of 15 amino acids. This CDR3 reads CASSLELAGAHTQYF. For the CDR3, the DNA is TGTGCCAGCAGCTTGGAACTAGCGGGAGCACATACGCAGTATTTT.

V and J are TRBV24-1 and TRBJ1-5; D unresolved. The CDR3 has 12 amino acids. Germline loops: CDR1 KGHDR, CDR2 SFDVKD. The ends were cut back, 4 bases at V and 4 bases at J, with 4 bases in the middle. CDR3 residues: CATSERNQPQHF. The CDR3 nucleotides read TGTGCCACCAGTGAAAGGAATCAGCCCCAGCATTTT.

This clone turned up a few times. CDR3 region: CASRRDPNTEAFF. For the CDR3, the DNA is TGTGCCAGCAGACGGGACCCGAACACTGAAGCTTTCTTT. The rearrangement uses TRBV7-6 and TRBJ1-1; weak D call: TRBD1 (5 bases). V was cut by 6 bases and J by 1 base, with 9 bases left in between. CDR1 and CDR2 (germline): SGHVS, FNYEAQ. The CDR3 extends over 13 amino acids.

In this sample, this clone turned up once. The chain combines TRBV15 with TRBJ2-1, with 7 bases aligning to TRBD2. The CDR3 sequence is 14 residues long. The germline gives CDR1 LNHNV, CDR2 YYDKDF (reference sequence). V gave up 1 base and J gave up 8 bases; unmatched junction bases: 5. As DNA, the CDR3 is TGTGCCACCAGCAGAGGCGGGGGTGAAGATGAGCAGTTCTTC. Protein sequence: CATSRGGGEDEQFF.

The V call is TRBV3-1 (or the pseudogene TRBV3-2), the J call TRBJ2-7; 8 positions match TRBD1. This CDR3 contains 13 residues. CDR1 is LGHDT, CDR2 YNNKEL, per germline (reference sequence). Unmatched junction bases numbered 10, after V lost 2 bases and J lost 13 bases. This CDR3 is CASSQSSQGGLYV. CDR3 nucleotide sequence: TGTGCCAGCAGCCAATCCTCACAGGGGGGACTCTACGTC.

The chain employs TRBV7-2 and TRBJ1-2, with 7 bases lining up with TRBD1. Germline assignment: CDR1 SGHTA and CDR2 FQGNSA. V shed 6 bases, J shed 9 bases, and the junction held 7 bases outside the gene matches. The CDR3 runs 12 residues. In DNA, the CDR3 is TGTGCCAGCAGTTCCGACAGGGCTCGCTACACCTTC. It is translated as CASSSDRARYTF.

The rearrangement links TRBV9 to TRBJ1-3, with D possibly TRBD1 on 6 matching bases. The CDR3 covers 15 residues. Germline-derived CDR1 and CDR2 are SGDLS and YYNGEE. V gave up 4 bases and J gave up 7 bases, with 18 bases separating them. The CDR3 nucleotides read TGTGCCAGCAGCCCTATGGACAGCCCTTTTAACACCATATATTTT. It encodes CASSPMDSPFNTIYF. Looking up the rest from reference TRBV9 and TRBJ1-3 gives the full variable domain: DSGVTQTPKHLITATGQRVTLRCSPRSGDLSVYWYQQSLDQGLQFLIQYYNGEERAKGNILERFSAQQFPDLHSELNLSSLELGDSALYFCASSPMDSPFNTIYFGEGSWLTVV.